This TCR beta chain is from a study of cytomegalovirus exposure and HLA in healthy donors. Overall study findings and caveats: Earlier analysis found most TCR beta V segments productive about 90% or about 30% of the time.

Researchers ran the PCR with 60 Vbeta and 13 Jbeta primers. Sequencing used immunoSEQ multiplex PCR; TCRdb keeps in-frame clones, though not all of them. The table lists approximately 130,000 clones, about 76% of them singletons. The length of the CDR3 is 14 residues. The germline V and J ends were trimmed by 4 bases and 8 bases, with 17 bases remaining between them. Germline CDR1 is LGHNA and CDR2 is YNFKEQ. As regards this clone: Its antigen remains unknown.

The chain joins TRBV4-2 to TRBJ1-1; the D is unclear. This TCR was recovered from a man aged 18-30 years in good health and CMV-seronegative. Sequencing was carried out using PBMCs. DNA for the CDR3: TGTGCCAGCAGCCGCGTCACGGGGAACAAGGAAGCTTTCTTT. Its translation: CASSRVTGNKEAFF.